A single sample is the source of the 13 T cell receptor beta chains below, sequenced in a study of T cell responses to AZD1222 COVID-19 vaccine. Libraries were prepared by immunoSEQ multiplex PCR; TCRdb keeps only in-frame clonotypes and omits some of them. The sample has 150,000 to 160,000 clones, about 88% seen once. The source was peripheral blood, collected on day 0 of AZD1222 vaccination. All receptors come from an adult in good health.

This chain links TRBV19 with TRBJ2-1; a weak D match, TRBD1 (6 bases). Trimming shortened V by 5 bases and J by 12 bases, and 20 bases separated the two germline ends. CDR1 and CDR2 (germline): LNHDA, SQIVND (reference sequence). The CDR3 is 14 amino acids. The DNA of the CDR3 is TGTGCCAGTAGTCCCCGGACAGAGCGGAGATTGCAGTTCTTC. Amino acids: CASSPRTERRLQFF.

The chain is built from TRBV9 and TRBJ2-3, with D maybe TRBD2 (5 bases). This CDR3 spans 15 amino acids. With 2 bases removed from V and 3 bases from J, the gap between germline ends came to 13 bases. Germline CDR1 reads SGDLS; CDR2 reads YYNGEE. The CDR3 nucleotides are TGTGCCAGCAGCGTCGCCGGGATCCTTACAGATACGCAGTATTTT. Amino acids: CASSVAGILTDTQYF. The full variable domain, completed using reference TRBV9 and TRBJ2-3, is DSGVTQTPKHLITATGQRVTLRCSPRSGDLSVYWYQQSLDQGLQFLIQYYNGEERAKGNILERFSAQQFPDLHSELNLSSLELGDSALYFCASSVAGILTDTQYFGPGTRLTVL.

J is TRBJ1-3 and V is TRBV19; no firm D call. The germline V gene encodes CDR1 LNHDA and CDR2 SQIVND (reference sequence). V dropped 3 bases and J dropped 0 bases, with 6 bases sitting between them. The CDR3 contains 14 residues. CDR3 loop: CASSMISSGNTIYF. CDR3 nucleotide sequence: TGTGCCAGTAGTATGATAAGCTCTGGAAACACCATATATTTT. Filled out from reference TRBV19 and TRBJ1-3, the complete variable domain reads DGGITQSPKYLFRKEGQNVTLSCEQNLNHDAMYWYRQDPGQGLRLIYYSQIVNDFQKGDIAEGYSVSREKKESFPLTVTSAQKNPTAFYLCASSMISSGNTIYFGEGSWLTVV.

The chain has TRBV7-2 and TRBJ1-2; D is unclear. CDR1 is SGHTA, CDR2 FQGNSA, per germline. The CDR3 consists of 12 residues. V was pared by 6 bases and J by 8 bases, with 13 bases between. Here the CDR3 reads CASRRPGRGYTF. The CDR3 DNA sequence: TGTGCCAGCAGACGACCCGGAAGAGGCTACACCTTC.

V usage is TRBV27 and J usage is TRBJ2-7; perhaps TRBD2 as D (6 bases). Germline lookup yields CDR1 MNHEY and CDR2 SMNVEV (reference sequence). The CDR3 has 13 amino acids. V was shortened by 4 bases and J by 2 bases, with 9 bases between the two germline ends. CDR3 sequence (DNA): TGTGCCAGCAGTTCGGGGGTGACCTACGAGCAGTACTTC. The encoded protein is CASSSGVTYEQYF.

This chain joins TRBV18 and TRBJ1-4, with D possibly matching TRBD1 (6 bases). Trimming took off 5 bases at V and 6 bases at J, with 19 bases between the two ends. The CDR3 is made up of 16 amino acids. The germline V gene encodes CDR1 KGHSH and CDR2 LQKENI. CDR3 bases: TGTGCCAGCTCATTTTCCGGGGGCGGTGTCGATGAAAAACTGTTTTTT. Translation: CASSFSGGGVDEKLFF.

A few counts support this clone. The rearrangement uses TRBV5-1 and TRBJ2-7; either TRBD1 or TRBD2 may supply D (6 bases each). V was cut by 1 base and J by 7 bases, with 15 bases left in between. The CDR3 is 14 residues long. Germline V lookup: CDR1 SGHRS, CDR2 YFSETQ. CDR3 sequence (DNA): TGCGCCAGCAGCTTGTCGGGGGCCCGTGGGGAGCAGTACTTC. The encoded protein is CASSLSGARGEQYF.

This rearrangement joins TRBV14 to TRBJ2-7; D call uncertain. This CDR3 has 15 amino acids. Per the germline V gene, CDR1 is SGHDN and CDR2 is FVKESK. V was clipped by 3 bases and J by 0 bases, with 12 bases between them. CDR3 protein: CASSHPDDPSYEQYF. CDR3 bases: TGTGCCAGCAGCCACCCCGATGATCCCTCCTACGAGCAGTACTTC.

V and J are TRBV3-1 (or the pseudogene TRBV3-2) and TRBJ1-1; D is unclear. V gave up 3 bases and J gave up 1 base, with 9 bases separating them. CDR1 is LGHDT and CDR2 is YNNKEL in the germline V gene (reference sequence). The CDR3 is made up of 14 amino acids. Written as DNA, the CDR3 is TGTGCCAGCAGCCAGGGCGGGAGGAACACTGAAGCTTTCTTT. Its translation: CASSQGGRNTEAFF.

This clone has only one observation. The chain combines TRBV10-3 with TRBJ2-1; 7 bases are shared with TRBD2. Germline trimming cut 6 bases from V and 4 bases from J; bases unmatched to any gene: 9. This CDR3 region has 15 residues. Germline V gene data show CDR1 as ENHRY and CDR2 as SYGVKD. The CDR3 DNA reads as TGTGCCATCAGGGGGGGGAGGTCTGAGTACAATGAGCAGTTCTTC. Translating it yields CAIRGGRSEYNEQFF.

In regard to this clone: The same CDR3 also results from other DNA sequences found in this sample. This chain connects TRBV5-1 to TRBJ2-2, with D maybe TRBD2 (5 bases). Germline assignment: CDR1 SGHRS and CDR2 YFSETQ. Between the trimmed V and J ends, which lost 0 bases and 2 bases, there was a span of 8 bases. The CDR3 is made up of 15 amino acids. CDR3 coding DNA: TGCGCCAGCAGCTTGGGGCGGGTCAACACCGGGGAGCTGTTTTTT. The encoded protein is CASSLGRVNTGELFF.

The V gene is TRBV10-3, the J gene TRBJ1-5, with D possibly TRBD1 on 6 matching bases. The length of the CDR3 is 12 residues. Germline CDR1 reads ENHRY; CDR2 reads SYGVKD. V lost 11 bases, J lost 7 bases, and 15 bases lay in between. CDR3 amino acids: CASQQGGQPQHF. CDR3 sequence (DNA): TGTGCCTCCCAACAGGGTGGCCAGCCCCAGCATTTT.

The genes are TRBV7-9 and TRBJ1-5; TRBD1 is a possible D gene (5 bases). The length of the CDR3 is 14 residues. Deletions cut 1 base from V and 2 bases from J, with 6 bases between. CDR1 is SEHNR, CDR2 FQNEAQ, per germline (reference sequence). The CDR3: CASSLEGRNQPQHF. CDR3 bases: TGTGCCAGCAGCTTAGAGGGGCGCAATCAGCCCCAGCATTTT.